These 22 T cell receptor beta chains came from one sample sequenced in a study of blood T cell repertoires in COVID-19. Produced via immunoSEQ multiplex PCR; TCRdb's table is partial and in-frame only. The profile shows about 250,000 clones, around 87% of them singletons. The sequencing input was PBMCs or T cells enriched from blood (not recorded which). These receptors all stem from a woman in her forties or fifties who had recovered from COVID-19.

The chain links TRBV12-3 or TRBV12-4 to TRBJ2-5, with D possibly matching TRBD1 (5 bases). With 3 bases removed from V and 5 bases from J, the gap between germline ends came to 10 bases. CDR3 size: 13 residues. CDR3 sequence (DNA): TGTGCCAGCAGTTTGGCAGGGATTGAGACCCAGTACTTC. It encodes CASSLAGIETQYF.

The chain uses TRBV28 and TRBJ1-5; a possible D gene is TRBD1 (5 bases). The germline V and J ends were trimmed by 2 bases and 9 bases, with 8 bases remaining between them. Germline values: CDR1 MDHEN, CDR2 SYDVKM. This CDR3 is 12 amino acids long. Written as DNA, the CDR3 is TGTGCCAGCAGTTTAGCGGGGCTGCCCCAGCATTTT. Amino acids: CASSLAGLPQHF.

In this sample, this clone turned up a few times. The rearrangement links TRBV6-5 to TRBJ1-5; no clear D gene. CDR3 length equals 13 residues. V shed 7 bases and J shed 6 bases, with 13 bases lying between them. Germline CDR1 reads MNHEY; CDR2 reads SVGAGI. For the CDR3, the DNA is TGTGCCAGCAACTACGAGGTAGCTCAGCCCCAGCATTTT. Translating gives CASNYEVAQPQHF.

In DNA, the CDR3 is TGTGCCAGTACGTCACTGACACTCTTCGACAATGAGCAGTTCTTC. Translated: CASTSLTLFDNEQFF. The rearrangement joins TRBV6-5 to TRBJ2-1; D uncertain. Germline-derived CDR1 and CDR2 are MNHEY and SVGAGI. This CDR3 comprises 15 residues. V lost 9 bases, J lost 5 bases, and 20 bases lay in between.

The chain has TRBV4-1 and TRBJ1-2; tentative D call: TRBD1 (6 bases). Germline CDR1 is MGHRA and CDR2 is YSYEKL. Trimming stripped 0 bases from V and 3 bases from J, with 14 bases between. The CDR3 extends over 16 amino acids. CDR3 sequence reads: CASSQERWTAHYGYTF. The CDR3 bases are TGCGCCAGCAGCCAAGAGAGATGGACAGCCCACTATGGCTACACCTTC.

J is TRBJ1-1 and V is TRBV4-1, with 8 bases aligning to TRBD1. The V segment lost 5 bases and the J segment 0 bases; nucleotides outside the gene matches: 5. The germline gives CDR1 MGHRA, CDR2 YSYEKL. This CDR3 is built from 15 residues. The CDR3 nucleotides are TGCGCCAGCAGCAAGAGGGGACAGGTGAACACTGAAGCTTTCTTT. This translates into CASSKRGQVNTEAFF.

The V gene is TRBV9, the J gene TRBJ1-4; D remains unclear. The CDR3 contains 14 residues. Deletions cut 4 bases from V and 8 bases from J, with 15 bases between. Germline V gives CDR1 SGDLS, CDR2 YYNGEE. The CDR3 spells CASSPRTGREKLFF. The CDR3 nucleotides read TGTGCCAGCAGCCCCAGGACGGGGAGGGAAAAACTGTTTTTT.

This clone has a single count. The V gene is TRBV25-1, the J gene TRBJ2-7; TRBD2 matches at 10 bases. The CDR3 is 17 amino acids. CDR1 MGHDK and CDR2 SYGVNS come from the germline V gene. V lost 1 base to trimming and J lost 6 bases; unmatched junction nucleotides: 12. Written as DNA, the CDR3 is TGTGCCAGCAGTGAATCCCCCTCACGAGCGGGAGGGTCCGAGCAGTACTTC. It is translated as CASSESPSRAGGSEQYF.

Only one count was recorded for this clone. The V gene is TRBV30, the J gene TRBJ1-2; D unresolved. This CDR3 has 13 residues. Trimming pared 5 bases from V and 8 bases from J, leaving 18 bases between. From germline, CDR1 is GTSNPN and CDR2 SVGIG (reference sequence). The CDR3 nucleotides are TGTGCCTGGCTAGTCCGGGAAGACTGGGGCTACACCTTC. This encodes CAWLVREDWGYTF.

The chain recombines TRBV29-1 with TRBJ2-5; possible D gene TRBD1, 7 bases. The CDR3 has 14 residues. Germline CDR1 is SQVTM and CDR2 is ANQGSEA. V was cut by 4 bases and J by 4 bases, with 16 bases left in between. Written as DNA, the CDR3 is TGCAGCGTTGTTGGGCCGCAGGGGGGAGAGACCCAGTACTTC. It translates to CSVVGPQGGETQYF.

This clone was seen only a few times. The chain couples TRBV28 to TRBJ1-2; maybe TRBD1 (6 bases). Germline V gene lookup returns CDR1 MDHEN and CDR2 SYDVKM. The V end was cut by 3 bases, the J end by 8 bases, with 19 bases between. The length of the CDR3 is 15 residues. The chain's CDR3 is CASSFLPRTVGGYTF. The CDR3 nucleotides are TGTGCCAGCAGTTTCCTCCCTCGGACAGTCGGGGGCTACACCTTC.

This rearrangement joins TRBV7-9 to TRBJ1-4; 7 bases fit TRBD1. Looked up from germline, CDR1 is SEHNR and CDR2 is FQNEAQ (reference sequence). V trimming: 1 base; J trimming: 6 bases; junction bases outside the gene matches: 2. The CDR3 extends over 14 amino acids. As DNA, the CDR3 is TGTGCCAGCAGCTTAGGACAGGGTGATGAAAAACTGTTTTTT. Amino acids: CASSLGQGDEKLFF.

This rearrangement joins TRBV11-2 to TRBJ2-7; 8 nucleotides align to TRBD2. The germline CDR1 and CDR2 sequences are SGHAT and FQNNGV. This CDR3 is built from 15 residues. With V trimmed by 1 base and J by 3 bases, 5 bases remained unmatched. The CDR3 loop reads CASSLVPGGSYEQYF. The CDR3 DNA sequence: TGTGCCAGCAGCTTAGTTCCGGGAGGGAGCTACGAGCAGTACTTC.

This clone was recorded many times. The V gene is TRBV29-1, the J gene TRBJ2-2, with D tentatively TRBD2 (6 bases). The V end was cut by 8 bases, the J end by 3 bases, with 19 bases between. The CDR3 is 15 amino acids. Germline V CDR1 and CDR2: SQVTM, ANQGSEA. This CDR3 is CSTRGMGSDTGELFF. The CDR3 DNA reads as TGCAGCACCCGGGGGATGGGGAGTGACACCGGGGAGCTGTTTTTT.

The CDR3 reads CASSPRGDSPLHF. The CDR3 DNA sequence: TGTGCCAGCAGCCCTCGGGGGGACTCACCCCTCCACTTT. This chain links TRBV3-1 (or the pseudogene TRBV3-2) with TRBJ1-6; maybe TRBD1 (5 bases). The CDR3 spans 13 residues. Deletions cut 4 bases from V and 10 bases from J, with 11 bases between. Germline CDR1 and CDR2: LGHDT and YNNKEL (reference sequence).

This clone showed up just a few times. The gene calls are TRBV7-9 and TRBJ1-2, with 7 bases matching TRBD1. The CDR3 runs 14 residues. Germline values: CDR1 SEHNR, CDR2 FQNEAQ (reference sequence). The V segment lost 5 bases and the J segment 4 bases; nucleotides outside the gene matches: 7. DNA of the CDR3: TGTGCCAGCAGCCCTACAAACAGGGGCTATGGCTACACCTTC. This translates into CASSPTNRGYGYTF.

This chain connects TRBV7-9 to TRBJ2-5; D perhaps matches TRBD2 (6 bases). The germline V gene has CDR1 SEHNR and CDR2 FQNEAQ (reference sequence). Trimming removed 2 bases from V and 5 bases from J, with 15 bases in between. The CDR3 length is 15 residues. CDR3 amino acids: CASSLFVGGTETQYF. The DNA for the CDR3 is TGTGCCAGCAGCTTATTTGTCGGCGGGACCGAGACCCAGTACTTC.

The chain links TRBV30 to TRBJ2-5; D is possibly TRBD2 (7 bases). V lost 0 bases, J lost 3 bases, and 14 bases lay in between. CDR1 GTSNPN and CDR2 SVGIG come from the germline V gene (reference sequence). The length of the CDR3 is 15 residues. CDR3 coding DNA: TGTGCCTGGAGTGTAAGGGGGGGGGTTAAAGAGACCCAGTACTTC. Amino acid sequence: CAWSVRGGVKETQYF.

The chain employs TRBV24-1 and TRBJ2-2; D possibly corresponds to TRBD1 (5 bases). The V end was cut by 3 bases, the J end by 2 bases, with 15 bases between. Germline V CDR1 and CDR2: KGHDR, SFDVKD. The CDR3 is made up of 17 amino acids. This chain's CDR3 is CATSDPWKGDNTGELFF. DNA of the CDR3: TGTGCCACCAGTGATCCATGGAAAGGGGATAACACCGGGGAGCTGTTTTTT.

V and J are TRBV27 and TRBJ2-7; TRBD2 aligns across 11 bases. V was pared by 5 bases and J by 0 bases, with 3 bases of the junction left unmatched. Per germline, CDR1 MNHEY and CDR2 SMNVEV (reference sequence). This CDR3 is built from 15 residues. The CDR3 spells CASSETSGVSYEQYF. For the CDR3, the DNA is TGTGCCAGCAGTGAGACTAGCGGGGTCTCCTACGAGCAGTACTTC.

The chain couples TRBV4-1 to TRBJ1-1; TRBD1 aligns across 8 bases. CDR1 and CDR2 from the germline V gene are MGHRA and YSYEKL. Trimming took 9 bases from V and 1 from J; bases not matched to a gene: 10. The CDR3 consists of 15 residues. CDR3 loop: CASPRAGTGNTEAFF. The DNA for the CDR3 is TGCGCCAGTCCAAGAGCAGGGACAGGGAACACTGAAGCTTTCTTT.

V usage is TRBV10-3 and J usage is TRBJ1-1; 7 bases line up with TRBD1. The trim removed 11 bases at V and 2 bases at J, leaving 11 bases unmatched. This CDR3 region has 14 residues. Germline lookup yields CDR1 ENHRY and CDR2 SYGVKD. This CDR3 reads CASSPGTDNTEAFF. DNA for the CDR3: TGTGCCTCAAGCCCCGGGACAGATAACACTGAAGCTTTCTTT.